Sequencing of this TCR beta chain was carried out in a study of shared clonotypes between healthy human individuals. In the study overall: Each donor contributed plates that comprised three CD4 naive, three CD4 memory, two CD8 naive and one CD8 memory. Findings and caveats of the study: Clonotypes shared by all four sorted-subset donors had higher generation probabilities than non-shared clonotypes. When naive CD4 clonotypes were compared across a few donors, approximately 5% were shared.

Cells designated naive CD8 were CD45RO-negative and were positively selected for CCR7, with terminally differentiated effector memory CD45RA+ cells excluded. Assay used: immunoSEQ multiplex PCR; TCRdb lists only in-frame clones, some missing. The table has more than 2 million clones, about 95% seen once. As for this clone: Its antigen remains unknown.

The CDR3 is made up of 15 amino acids. V was shortened by 7 bases and J by 0 bases, with 16 bases between the two germline ends. In germline, CDR1 is LGHNA, CDR2 YSLEER. Sequenced sample: naive CD8+ T cells sorted from blood. The genes are TRBV4-3 and TRBJ2-7; maybe TRBD1 (6 bases). This TCR was recovered from a man between 18 and 29 years old in good health. DNA for the CDR3: TGCGCCAGCATTCACAGAGGACAGTACTCCTACGAGCAGTACTTC. It specifies CASIHRGQYSYEQYF.